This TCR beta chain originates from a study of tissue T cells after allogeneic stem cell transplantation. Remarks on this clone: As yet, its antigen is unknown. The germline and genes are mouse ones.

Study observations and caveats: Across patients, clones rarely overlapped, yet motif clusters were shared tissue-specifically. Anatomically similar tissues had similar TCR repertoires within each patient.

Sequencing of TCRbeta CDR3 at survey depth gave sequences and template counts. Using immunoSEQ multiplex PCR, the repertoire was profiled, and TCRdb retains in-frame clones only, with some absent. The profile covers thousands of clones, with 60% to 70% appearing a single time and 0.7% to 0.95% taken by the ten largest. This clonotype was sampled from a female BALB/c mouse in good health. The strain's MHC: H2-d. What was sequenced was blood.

CDR3 protein: CTCSVRISNERLFF. Partial CDR3 DNA: TGCACCTGCAGTGTCAGAATTTCCAACGAAAGATTATTT. The chain combines TRBV1 with TRBJ1-4; D not certain. The CDR3 extends 1 residue past the end of the read, so its final part is completed from the germline J gene. The CDR3 has 14 amino acids. The germline gives CDR1 NSQYPW, CDR2 LRSPGD (reference sequence). V lost 4 bases and J lost 0, with 6 bases in between. Variable domain in full (rest from reference TRBV1 and TRBJ1-4): VTLLEQNPRWRLVPRGQAVNLRCILKNSQYPWMSWYQQDLQKQLQWLFTLRSPGDKEVKSLPGADYLATRVTDTELRLQVANMSQGRTLYCTCSVRISNERLFFGHGTKLSVL.